Described below is a single T cell receptor (beta chain) sequence and its context. The antigen is undetermined. An end of the junction differs from the germline gene, which may be a read error. This sample stems from a study of blood T cells in healthy people across ages. Study-wide results and limits: TCR beta diversity per million T cells fell roughly linearly with age.

Combining a sample-barcoded 5' primer with a J-beta primer mix, a second PCR ran for 7 to 11 cycles. A single record per CDR3 protein comes from TCRdb applying MiXCR to the 5' RACE reads. The sample shows under 2 million distinct CDR3 sequences, around 36% of them seen only once. The sequence derives from a woman in her thirties in good health. Material for sequencing was blood.

In nucleotides, the CDR3 is TGTGCCAGCAGCTTAAAGGGGGGACTAGCGGGAGACAATGAACAGTTCTTC. Protein product: CASSLKGGLAGDNEQFF. The chain uses TRBV7-3 and TRBJ2-1; 14 bases match TRBD2. The CDR3 is made up of 17 amino acids. Germline CDR1 and CDR2: SGHTA and FQGTGA.